The 26 T cell receptor beta chains below were found in one sample sequenced in a study of blood T cells in healthy people across ages. Through a sample-barcoded 5' primer and a J-beta primer mix, a second PCR was run for about 6 to 12 cycles. MiXCR, run by TCRdb on the 5' RACE reads, gives a single entry per CDR3 protein. The repertoire includes roughly 800,000 distinct CDR3 sequences, nearly 60% of them detected once, and 22% sits in the top ten. What was sequenced was blood. The receptors shown here come from a young man in good health.

This sequence joins TRBV6-1 and TRBJ2-3, with unresolved D. The CDR3 contains 14 residues. CDR1 MNHNS and CDR2 SASEGT come from the germline V gene. V was trimmed by 1 base and J by 1 base, leaving 6 bases between them. This CDR3 reads CASSEGIRTDTQYF. The CDR3 nucleotides read TGTGCCAGCAGTGAAGGGATACGCACAGATACGCAGTATTTT.

The sample holds a few counts of this clonotype. The rearrangement uses TRBV29-1 and TRBJ2-1, with D maybe TRBD1 (6 bases). The germline CDR1 and CDR2 sequences are SQVTM and ANQGSEA. CDR3 length: 13 amino acids. DNA of the CDR3: TGCAGTGGCAAGGGGGTAGGGGTCGGTGAGCAGTTCTTC. It is translated as CSGKGVGVGEQFF.

V is TRBV5-1 and J is TRBJ2-7, with 8 bases lining up with TRBD2. Germline assignment: CDR1 SGHRS and CDR2 YFSETQ. This CDR3 has 18 amino acids. V dropped 2 bases and J dropped 2; count of bases not matched to a gene: 15. The CDR3 bases are TGCGCCAGCAGCTTCCAAATGACTAGCGCCGAAGTCACCTACGAGCAGTACTTC. This codes for CASSFQMTSAEVTYEQYF.

This sequence joins TRBV7-9 and TRBJ2-3; D gene ambiguous. Trimming cost V 5 bases and J 4 bases, with 13 bases left between them. The length of the CDR3 is 14 residues. Germline CDR1 is SEHNR and CDR2 is FQNEAQ (reference sequence). In DNA form, the CDR3 reads TGTGCCAGCAGCCCTTGGATGTCGCCAGATACGCAGTATTTT. It translates to CASSPWMSPDTQYF.

A few counts support this clonotype. The genes are TRBV9 and TRBJ2-3, with 8 positions matching TRBD2. Losses at the gene ends were 2 bases for V and 1 base for J; bases not matched to a gene: 0. Germline V CDR1 and CDR2: SGDLS, YYNGEE. The CDR3 consists of 14 residues. CDR3 loop: CASSVSGGTDTQYF. CDR3 in DNA: TGTGCCAGCAGCGTTAGCGGGGGCACAGATACGCAGTATTTT.

This clonotype was seen at least ten times. This chain connects TRBV7-2 to TRBJ2-5, with TRBD2 identical over 7 bases. The J call is doubtful: the DNA matches TRBJ2-7 better. The germline CDR1 and CDR2 sequences are SGHTA and FQGNSA. The CDR3 consists of 12 residues. The CDR3 sequence is CASSLTGGEQYF. CDR3 DNA sequence: TGTGCCAGCAGCTTAACGGGGGGCGAGCAGTACTTC.

The table lists this clonotype with many counts. The chain employs TRBV5-1 and TRBJ1-2; no reliable D call. Germline CDR1 SGHRS, CDR2 YFSETQ. The CDR3 is 12 amino acids. The V and J ends lost 3 bases and 2 bases respectively, with 5 bases between them. In nucleotides, the CDR3 is TGCGCCAGCAGCTCCACAAACTATGGCTACACCTTC. The encoded protein is CASSSTNYGYTF.

The J gene is TRBJ2-1, the V gene TRBV12-5; D ambiguous. Matching the DNA end better, TRBJ2-7 makes the J call doubtful. The CDR3 extends over 14 amino acids. Germline CDR1 is LGHNT and CDR2 is FRNRAP. The CDR3 DNA is TGTGCTAGTGGTTCGGGTGTGGGATACAATGAGCAGTACTTC. It codes for CASGSGVGYNEQYF.

Note on this clonotype: A read error may be the cause here, since a much bigger clone is one base away. The J gene is TRBJ2-3, the V gene TRBV20-1; D perhaps matches TRBD2 (7 bases). The length of the CDR3 is 15 residues. V was clipped by 5 bases and J by 4 bases, with 19 bases between them. From germline, CDR1 is DFQATT and CDR2 SNEGSKA (reference sequence). The CDR3 DNA reads as TGCAGTGCTTCCGCGATGGCGGGGGCCGCAGATACGCAGTATTTT. It translates to CSASAMAGAADTQYF.

The chain employs TRBV12-3 or TRBV12-4 and TRBJ2-3; TRBD2 agrees at 8 bases. With 10 bases clipped from V and 4 bases from J, the junction kept 13 bases outside the gene matches. This CDR3 contains 15 residues. As DNA, the CDR3 is TGTGCCACTTCTGGACTAGCAGGGTTTGCAGATACGCAGTATTTT. It codes for CATSGLAGFADTQYF.

The rearrangement uses TRBV6-5 and TRBJ2-7, with 7 bases identical to TRBD1. The V gene's germline CDR1 is MNHEY and CDR2 SVGAGI. Losses at the gene ends were 0 bases for V and 7 bases for J; bases not matched to a gene: 12. CDR3 length: 16 residues. CDR3 residues: CASSYSSGQLLREQYF. The CDR3 DNA reads TGTGCCAGCAGTTACTCGTCGGGACAGCTACTTCGGGAGCAGTACTTC.

The rearrangement uses TRBV7-2 and TRBJ2-1; maybe TRBD2 (5 bases). This CDR3 has 15 residues. Germline CDR1 reads SGHTA; CDR2 reads FQGNSA. Trimming removed 2 bases from V and 0 bases from J, with 8 bases in between. CDR3 amino acids: CASSLFAGSYNEQFF. For the CDR3, the DNA is TGTGCCAGCAGCTTATTCGCGGGCTCCTACAATGAGCAGTTCTTC.

CDR3 in DNA: TGTGCCAGCAGCTCCCTCGCTAGCGCAGATACGCAGTATTTT. It encodes CASSSLASADTQYF. The rearrangement links TRBV7-3 to TRBJ2-3, with D perhaps matching TRBD2 (6 bases). The CDR3 loop spans 14 amino acids. Between the trimmed V and J ends, which lost 4 bases and 4 bases, there was a span of 12 bases. The germline V gene encodes CDR1 SGHTA and CDR2 FQGTGA.

The V call is TRBV20-1, the J call TRBJ2-1, with 12 bases aligning to TRBD2. CDR1 is DFQATT, CDR2 SNEGSKA, per germline (reference sequence). This CDR3 region has 19 residues. Germline trimming cut 0 bases from V and 0 bases from J; bases unmatched to any gene: 9. CDR3 protein: CSARELTSGSFRSYNEQFF. CDR3 nucleotide sequence: TGCAGTGCTAGAGAGCTGACTAGCGGGAGCTTCCGCTCCTACAATGAGCAGTTCTTC.

The J gene is TRBJ2-7, the V gene TRBV5-1, with D tentatively TRBD1 (7 bases). Judging by the DNA end, TRBJ2-5 fits better; the J call may be wrong. The length of the CDR3 is 14 residues. Germline CDR1 reads SGHRS; CDR2 reads YFSETQ. The CDR3 nucleotides are TGCGCCAGCAGCCAGGGGGGTTTACTAGAGACCCAGTACTTC. Translating gives CASSQGGLLETQYF.

CDR3 sequence (DNA): TGTGCCAGCAGTGAACGGGGTGTCGAGCAGTACTTC. Protein sequence: CASSERGVEQYF. The chain employs TRBV2 and TRBJ2-7; D perhaps matches TRBD2 (5 bases). V lost 2 bases to trimming and J lost 6 bases, with 8 bases between them. This CDR3 is 12 amino acids long. Germline V gives CDR1 SNHLY, CDR2 FYNNEI.

This clonotype was seen once. The chain uses TRBV4-3 and TRBJ2-3, with D unclear. Trimming took off 2 bases at V and 4 bases at J, with 10 bases between the two ends. Germline V gene sequence: CDR1 LGHNA, CDR2 YSLEER. The CDR3 extends over 14 amino acids. CDR3 sequence reads: CASSQKAISDTQYF. CDR3 nucleotide sequence: TGCGCCAGCAGCCAAAAAGCGATCTCAGATACGCAGTATTTT.

The rearrangement links TRBV7-9 to TRBJ2-7; D is uncertain. The V end was cut by 6 bases, the J end by 3 bases, with 9 bases between. The CDR3 is 12 amino acids. Germline lookup yields CDR1 SEHNR and CDR2 FQNEAQ (reference sequence). The DNA of the CDR3 is TGTGCCAGCAGTTGGACGCTCTACGAGCAGTACTTC. This encodes CASSWTLYEQYF. Supplemented by reference TRBV7-9 and TRBJ2-7, the full variable domain reads DTGVSQNPRHKITKRGQNVTFRCDPISEHNRLYWYRQTLGQGPEFLTYFQNEAQLEKSRLLSDRFSAERPKGSFSTLEIQRTEQGDSAMYLCASSWTLYEQYFGPGTRLTVT.

Notes on this clonotype: This may be a read error: a much more frequent sequence differs by one nucleotide. V and J are TRBV5-1 and TRBJ2-7; tentative D call: TRBD2 (5 bases). CDR1 and CDR2 from the germline V gene are SGHRS and YFSETQ. This CDR3 region has 16 residues. CDR3 protein: CASSPRELGGTYDQYF. CDR3 bases: TGCGCCAGCAGCCCCCGAGAGTTAGGAGGAACCTACGATCAGTACTTC.

Only a few counts were recorded for this clonotype. J is TRBJ1-6 and V is TRBV20-1; D is uncertain. The V gene's germline CDR1 is DFQATT and CDR2 SNEGSKA (reference sequence). This CDR3 is 13 amino acids long. Trimming shortened V by 0 bases and J by 7 bases, and 7 bases separated the two germline ends. CDR3: CSARDLENSPLHF. In DNA form, the CDR3 reads TGCAGTGCTAGAGATCTGGAGAATTCACCCCTCCACTTT.

The V and J genes are TRBV9 and TRBJ2-5; perhaps TRBD2 as D (5 bases). Per germline, CDR1 SGDLS and CDR2 YYNGEE. The CDR3 is 15 residues long. Between the trimmed V and J ends, which lost 2 bases and 0 bases, there was a span of 11 bases. In DNA, the CDR3 is TGTGCCAGCAGCGTCGGGGTTGGCTACCAAGAGACCCAGTACTTC. As protein: CASSVGVGYQETQYF.

The table lists this clonotype with a count of one. CDR3 residues: CASSHGRSTDTQYF. CDR3 DNA: TGTGCCAGCAGTCATGGAAGGAGTACCGATACGCAGTATTTT. The chain employs TRBV12-3 or TRBV12-4 and TRBJ2-3, with D uncertain. The CDR3 sequence is 14 residues long. Trimming pared 5 bases from V and 6 bases from J, leaving 15 bases between.

V gene TRBV29-1 combines with J gene TRBJ2-3; weak D call: TRBD1 (6 bases). Per the germline V gene, CDR1 is SQVTM and CDR2 is ANQGSEA. V lost 0 bases, J lost 4 bases, and 8 bases lay in between. The CDR3 loop spans 13 amino acids. CDR3 sequence reads: CSVEEPGADTQYF. The CDR3 bases are TGCAGCGTTGAAGAGCCAGGGGCAGATACGCAGTATTTT.

This clonotype was seen more than once but under ten times. The J gene is TRBJ2-1, the V gene TRBV7-2; D remains ambiguous. Trimming cost V 2 bases and J 12 bases, with 14 bases left between them. The CDR3 runs to 13 residues. Per the germline V gene, CDR1 is SGHTA and CDR2 is FQGNSA. CDR3 in DNA: TGTGCCAGCAGCTTATCAAGCGTTGGGCGGCAGTTCTTC. This translates into CASSLSSVGRQFF.

This chain connects TRBV20-1 to TRBJ1-6, with 9 nucleotides matching TRBD1. V was pared by 4 bases and J by 7 bases, with 2 bases of the junction left unmatched. CDR3 length: 13 amino acids. Germline assignment: CDR1 DFQATT and CDR2 SNEGSKA (reference sequence). This CDR3 reads CSATGTGNSPLHF. CDR3 in DNA: TGCAGTGCTACCGGGACAGGGAATTCACCCCTCCACTTT.

This clonotype was detected a few times. The rearrangement uses TRBV11-1 and TRBJ2-7, with unresolved D. V lost 5 bases and J 2 bases, leaving 10 bases between the germline ends. Looked up from germline, CDR1 is SGHAT and CDR2 is FQDESV (reference sequence). CDR3 length: 13 residues. This CDR3 reads CASSVTGAYEQYF. CDR3 DNA: TGTGCCAGCAGCGTTACTGGAGCCTACGAGCAGTACTTC. The full variable domain, rest sourced from reference TRBV11-1 and TRBJ2-7, is EAEVAQSPRYKITEKSQAVAFWCDPISGHATLYWYRQILGQGPELLVQFQDESVVDDSQLPKDRFSAERLKGVDSTLKIQPAELGDSAMYLCASSVTGAYEQYFGPGTRLTVT.